This entry describes one T cell receptor beta chain. Germline V CDR1 and CDR2: ENHRY, SYGVKD. The CDR3 has 12 residues. Between the trimmed V and J ends, which lost 5 bases and 8 bases, there was a span of 9 bases. These data come from a study of T cell changes during pregnancy in multiple sclerosis. The protocol was immunoSEQ multiplex PCR, while the TCRdb copy is restricted to in-frame clones and leaves out a portion. The sample has 45,000 to 60,000 clones, approximately 90% seen once. This chain joins TRBV10-3 and TRBJ1-4, with D uncertain. This TCR came from a female donor with multiple sclerosis, enrolled in a pregnancy study. The starting material was CD4+ T cells from peripheral blood mononuclear cells, obtained before pregnancy. The CDR3 sequence is CAISSGGEKLFF. The DNA of the CDR3 is TGTGCCATCAGTTCTGGCGGGGAAAAACTGTTTTTT.